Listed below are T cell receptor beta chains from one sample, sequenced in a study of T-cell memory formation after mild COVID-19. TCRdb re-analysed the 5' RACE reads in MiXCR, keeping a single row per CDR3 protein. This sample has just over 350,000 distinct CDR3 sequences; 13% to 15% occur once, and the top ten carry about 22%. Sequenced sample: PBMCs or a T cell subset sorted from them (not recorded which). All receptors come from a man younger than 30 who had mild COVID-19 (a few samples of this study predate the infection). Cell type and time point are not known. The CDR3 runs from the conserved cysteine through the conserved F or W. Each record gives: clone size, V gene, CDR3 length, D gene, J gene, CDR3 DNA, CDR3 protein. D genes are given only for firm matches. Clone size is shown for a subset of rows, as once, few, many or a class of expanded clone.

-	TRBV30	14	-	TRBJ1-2	TGTGCCTGGAGTTACGGACCGGTTGGGGATGGCTACACCTTC	CAWSYGPVGDGYTF
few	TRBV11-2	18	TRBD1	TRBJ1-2	TGTGCCAGCAGCTTAGACCCAAACAGGGGTGTCCGAAATAAGGGCTACACCTTC	CASSLDPNRGVRNKGYTF
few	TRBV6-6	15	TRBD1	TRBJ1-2	TGTGCCAGCAGCCAAGACAGGGGAGGAATCCATGGCTACACCTTC	CASSQDRGGIHGYTF
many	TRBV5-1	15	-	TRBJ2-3	TGCGCCAGCAGCCCCGGCGGGTCTGCAGGAGATACGCAGTATTTT	CASSPGGSAGDTQYF
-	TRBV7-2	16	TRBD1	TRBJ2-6	TGTGCCAGCAGCTTGACAGGGCATTCTGGGGCCAACGTCCTGACTTTC	CASSLTGHSGANVLTF
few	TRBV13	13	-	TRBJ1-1	TGTGCCAGCAGCTTTAACAGGGCTTCTGAAGCTTTCTTT	CASSFNRASEAFF
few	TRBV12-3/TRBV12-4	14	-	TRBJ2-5	TGTGCCAGCACCCGTAGGTCATCCCGCAGGGCCCAGTACTTC	CASTRRSSRRAQYF
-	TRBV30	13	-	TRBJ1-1	TGTGCCTGGAGTGTACAGACTCCACCTGAAGCTTTCTTT	CAWSVQTPPEAFF
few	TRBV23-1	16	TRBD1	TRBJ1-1	TGCGCCAGCAGTCAATCAGGGGACAGGGTGGGAACTGAAGCTTTCTTT	CASSQSGDRVGTEAFF
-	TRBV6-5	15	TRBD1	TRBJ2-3	TGTGCCAGCAGTCAGGGGGCGCCGGGCACAGATACGCAGTATTTT	CASSQGAPGTDTQYF
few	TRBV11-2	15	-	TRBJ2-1	TGTGCCAGCAGCTCCCCGGGACGCACCTACAATGAGCAGTTCTTC	CASSSPGRTYNEQFF
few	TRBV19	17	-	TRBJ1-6	TGTGCCAGTAGTATAGATCTTCGAAGGAGGAGCAACGCACCCCTCCACTTT	CASSIDLRRRSNAPLHF
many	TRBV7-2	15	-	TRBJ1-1	TGTGCCAGCAGCTCCAGTGGTTTAGGGCAAACTGAAGCTTTCTTT	CASSSSGLGQTEAFF
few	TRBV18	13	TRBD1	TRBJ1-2	TGTGCCAGCTCACCCTGGACAGGGGATGGCTACACCTTC	CASSPWTGDGYTF
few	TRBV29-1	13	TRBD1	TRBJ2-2	TGCAGCGTTGACCCACAGGGGGCCGGGGAGCTGTTTTTT	CSVDPQGAGELFF
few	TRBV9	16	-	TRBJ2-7	TGTGCCAGCAGCCCAGCCCTGGACAGCCCGGAGTCCGAGCAGTACTTC	CASSPALDSPESEQYF
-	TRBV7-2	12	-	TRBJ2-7	TGTGCCAGCAGCCCCGCTGCGGGGGAGCAGTACTTC	CASSPAAGEQYF
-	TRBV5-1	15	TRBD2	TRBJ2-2	TGCGCCAGCGCTAAGCGGGGTGTGAACACCGGGGAGCTGTTTTTT	CASAKRGVNTGELFF
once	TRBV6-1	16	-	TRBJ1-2	TGTGCCAGCAGCCCGGGTGGGGACAACCGATCCTATGGCTACACCTTC	CASSPGGDNRSYGYTF
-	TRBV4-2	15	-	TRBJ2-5	TGTGCCAGCAGCCAAGATTCTCGGGGGTTGGAGACCCAGTACTTC	CASSQDSRGLETQYF
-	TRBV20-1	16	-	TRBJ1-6	TGCAGTGCCAAAGCTCATCGGGCCGCCTATAATTCACCCCTCCACTTT	CSAKAHRAAYNSPLHF
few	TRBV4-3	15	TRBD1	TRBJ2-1	TGCGCCAGCAGCCCTGGGACAGGGGGCTTCGATGAGCAGTTCTTC	CASSPGTGGFDEQFF
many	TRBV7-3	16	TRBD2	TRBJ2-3	TGTGCCAGCAGCTTAATGGCTAGCGGGGGGGCGGATACGCAGTATTTT	CASSLMASGGADTQYF
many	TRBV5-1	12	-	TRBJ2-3	TGCGCCAGCAGCCCAACTATAGATACGCAGTATTTT	CASSPTIDTQYF
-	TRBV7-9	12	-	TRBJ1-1	TGTGCCAGCAGCTCCCGGGGGGGGGCGTTTTTCTTT	CASSSRGGAFFF
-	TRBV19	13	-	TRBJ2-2	TGTGCCAGTAGTATACCCGTGCGGGGGGAGCTGTTTTTT	CASSIPVRGELFF
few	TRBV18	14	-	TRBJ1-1	TGTGCCAGCTCACCGGGAGGGCCCGGCCGAGAAGCTTTCTTT	CASSPGGPGREAFF
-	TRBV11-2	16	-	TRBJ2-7	TGTGCCAGCAGCTTACATCGCGGAAAACGACCCTACGAGCAGTACTTC	CASSLHRGKRPYEQYF
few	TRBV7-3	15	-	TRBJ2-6	TGTGCCAGCAGCTCAAGCGTATCTGGGGCCAACGTCCTGACTTTC	CASSSSVSGANVLTF
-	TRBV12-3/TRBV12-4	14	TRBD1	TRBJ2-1	TGTGCCAGCACCCCCGGACAGGAGTTCAATGAGCAGTTCTTC	CASTPGQEFNEQFF
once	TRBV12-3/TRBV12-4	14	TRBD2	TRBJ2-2	TGTGCCAGCAGTCGCCGCACTAGCGCCGGGGAGCTGTTTTTT	CASSRRTSAGELFF
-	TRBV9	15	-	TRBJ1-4	TGTGCCAGCAGCCTCCGTGGGGAGGCTAATGAAAAACTGTTTTTT	CASSLRGEANEKLFF
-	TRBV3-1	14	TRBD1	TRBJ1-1	TGTGCCAGCAGCCAGGTCCTACAGGGGATGGTAGCTTTCTTT	CASSQVLQGMVAFF
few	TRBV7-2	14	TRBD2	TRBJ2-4	TGTGCCAGCAGCTTAAATAGCGGGAGTAACATTCAGTACTTC	CASSLNSGSNIQYF
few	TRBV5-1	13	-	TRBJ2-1	TGCGCCAGCAGCTTGAGGGAAAGGAATGAGCAGTTCTTC	CASSLRERNEQFF
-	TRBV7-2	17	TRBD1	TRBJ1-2	TGTGCCAGCAGCTCCAGCCGCGGGACAGACAGGAACTATGGCTACACCTTC	CASSSSRGTDRNYGYTF
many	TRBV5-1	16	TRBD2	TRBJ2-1	TGCGCCAGCAGCCGATCACTAGCGGGGGCCCACAATGAGCAGTTCTTC	CASSRSLAGAHNEQFF
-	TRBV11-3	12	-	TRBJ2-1	TGTGCCAGCAGCTTAGGGGGTGCGGACATGTTCTTC	CASSLGGADMFF
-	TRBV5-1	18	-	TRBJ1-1	TGCGCCAGCAGCTTGAAGCGGTGGTCGTCGCACAGAAACACTGAAGCTTTCTTT	CASSLKRWSSHRNTEAFF
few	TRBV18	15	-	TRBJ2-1	TGTGCCAGCTCACCAAAAGAACCCGAGTGGGATGAGCAGTTCTTC	CASSPKEPEWDEQFF
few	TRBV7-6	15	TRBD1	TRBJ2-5	TGTGCCAGCAGCCCCACAGGGGGCTCAGGGGAGACCCAGTACTTC	CASSPTGGSGETQYF
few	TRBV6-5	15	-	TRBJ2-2	TGTGCCAGCAGTTACTCGTCAGGGTTCACCGGGGAGCTGTTTTTT	CASSYSSGFTGELFF
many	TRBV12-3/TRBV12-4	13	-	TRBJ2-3	TGTGCCATCCCGGGACCGAGCACAGATACGCAGTATTTT	CAIPGPSTDTQYF